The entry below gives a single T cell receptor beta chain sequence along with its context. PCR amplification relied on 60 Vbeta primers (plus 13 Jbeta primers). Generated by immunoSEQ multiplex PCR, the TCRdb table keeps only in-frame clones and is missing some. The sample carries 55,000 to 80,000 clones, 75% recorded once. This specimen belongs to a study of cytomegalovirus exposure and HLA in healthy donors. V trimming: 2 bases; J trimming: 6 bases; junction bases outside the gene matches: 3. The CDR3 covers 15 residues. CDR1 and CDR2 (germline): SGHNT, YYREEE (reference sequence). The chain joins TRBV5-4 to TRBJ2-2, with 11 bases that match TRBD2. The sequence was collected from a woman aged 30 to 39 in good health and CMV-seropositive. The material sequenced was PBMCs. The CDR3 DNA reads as TGTGCCAGCAGCTTCGGACTAGCGGGCGCCGGGGAGCTGTTTTTT. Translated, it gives CASSFGLAGAGELFF.